The 2 T cell receptor beta chains below all came from one sample that was sequenced in a study of blood T cell repertoires in COVID-19. Repertoires were generated with immunoSEQ multiplex PCR, while TCRdb's copy carries only in-frame clones and drops some. The sample gives more than 110,000 clones, 80% to 90% of which show up once; less than 4.5% is in the top ten. Input material: PBMCs or T cells enriched from blood (not recorded which). The receptors come from a man in his forties or fifties who had recovered from COVID-19.

This clone appeared a single time. The chain combines TRBV11-2 with TRBJ2-3; tentative D call: TRBD2 (6 bases). V dropped 1 base and J dropped 4 bases, with 12 bases sitting between them. This CDR3 has 15 residues. Germline loops: CDR1 SGHAT, CDR2 FQNNGV. The CDR3 DNA reads as TGTGCCAGCAGCTTAGCGGGAGTCGGCCCAGATACGCAGTATTTT. Amino acid sequence: CASSLAGVGPDTQYF.

CDR3 sequence: CASSQVLAGLQETQYF. In nucleotides, the CDR3 is TGTGCCAGCAGCCAAGTCCTAGCGGGACTCCAAGAGACCCAGTACTTC. This chain uses TRBV4-2 with TRBJ2-5, with 9 nucleotides matching TRBD2. The CDR3 sequence is 16 residues long. Germline V CDR1 and CDR2: LGHNA, YNFKEQ. J was trimmed by 1 base and V by 1 base; bases with no gene match: 4.